A selection of T cell receptor beta chains follows, all from one sample in a study of T cell changes during pregnancy in multiple sclerosis. Data came from immunoSEQ multiplex PCR; TCRdb stores just in-frame clones and leaves some out. The data hold 15,000 to 20,000 clones, with roughly 90% observed a single time. The input for sequencing was CD8+ T cells from peripheral blood mononuclear cells, taken after pregnancy. The receptors come from a female donor in good health, enrolled as a control in a pregnancy study. Both conserved end residues are part of each CDR3. Fields, in order: D gene, V gene, J gene, clone size, CDR3 protein, CDR3 DNA. A D gene is named only where the DNA matches it firmly. A row's size may be missing; if present it is once, few, many or a size class.

>TRBD2|TRBV7-6|TRBJ2-1|NA
CASSLAGATNEQFF
TGTGCCAGCAGCCTAGCGGGAGCAACGAATGAGCAGTTCTTC
>NA|TRBV29-1|TRBJ2-1|NA
CSASLALVGDNEQFF
TGCAGCGCTTCACTAGCTCTGGTCGGCGACAATGAGCAGTTCTTC
>NA|TRBV6-5|TRBJ1-1|NA
CASSYAGEAFF
TGTGCCAGCAGTTACGCCGGGGAAGCTTTCTTT
>NA|TRBV27|TRBJ2-5|NA
CASRQGSETQYF
TGTGCCAGCAGGCAGGGATCAGAGACCCAGTACTTC
>TRBD2|TRBV2|TRBJ2-7|NA
CASRILAGHEQYF
TGTGCCAGCAGGATACTAGCGGGGCACGAGCAGTACTTC
>NA|TRBV29-1|TRBJ2-7|NA
CSGRGAGEQYF
TGCAGCGGTCGGGGGGCAGGGGAGCAGTACTTC
>NA|TRBV6-1|TRBJ2-7|NA
CASSERSAGEQYF
TGTGCCAGCAGTGAACGGTCAGCGGGCGAGCAGTACTTC
>TRBD2|TRBV28|TRBJ2-3|NA
CASSLFPILSREGPADTQYF
TGTGCCAGCAGTTTATTTCCTATCTTGTCGCGGGAGGGCCCGGCAGATACGCAGTATTTT
>TRBD1|TRBV27|TRBJ1-2|NA
CASSVSGGNGYTF
TGTGCCAGCAGTGTATCAGGGGGAAATGGCTACACCTTC
>NA|TRBV1|TRBJ2-1|NA
CTSSRVTGLAVDEQFF
TGCACCAGCAGCCGGGTGACCGGACTAGCGGTGGATGAGCAGTTCTTC
>NA|TRBV19|TRBJ2-1|NA
CASSSPGSYNEQFF
TGTGCCAGTAGTAGCCCCGGCTCCTACAATGAGCAGTTCTTC
>NA|TRBV19|TRBJ2-1|once
CASSMVSGDEQFF
TGTGCCAGTAGTATGGTTTCGGGGGACGAGCAGTTCTTC
>NA|TRBV25-1|TRBJ1-1|NA
CASSPVAGKNTEAFF
TGTGCCAGCAGCCCGGTGGCGGGGAAGAACACTGAAGCTTTCTTT
>TRBD2|TRBV7-9|TRBJ2-1|NA
CASSTTFLAGQVGDEQFF
TGTGCCAGCAGCACAACCTTCCTAGCGGGCCAAGTCGGCGATGAGCAGTTCTTC
>NA|TRBV19|TRBJ2-1|NA
CASSRGEQFF
TGTGCCTCATCCCGGGGTGAGCAGTTCTTC
>NA|TRBV9|TRBJ2-1|NA
CASSVGTPHYNEQFF
TGTGCCAGCAGCGTGGGGACTCCACATTACAATGAGCAGTTCTTC
>NA|TRBV28|TRBJ2-3|NA
CATSRGADTQYF
TGTGCCACCTCACGCGGGGCAGATACGCAGTATTTT